Listed below are T cell receptor beta chains from one sample, sequenced in a study of T cell changes during pregnancy in multiple sclerosis. Generated by immunoSEQ multiplex PCR, the TCRdb table keeps only in-frame clones and is missing some. The sample records more than 35,000 clones, approximately 90% being singletons. Sequenced material: CD8+ T cells from peripheral blood mononuclear cells, taken after pregnancy. These receptor sequences come from a female donor in good health, enrolled as a control in a pregnancy study. Both conserved end residues are part of each CDR3. Fields, in order: D gene, V gene, J gene, clone size, CDR3 protein, CDR3 DNA. D genes are given only for firm matches. Clone sizes are given selectively: once, few, many, or a class where the clone is expanded.

d_gene: NA; v_gene: TRBV5-1; j_gene: TRBJ2-1; abundance: NA; CDR3aa: CASSLGDTEPNEQFF; CDR3nt: TGCGCCAGCAGCTTGGGCGACACGGAACCCAATGAGCAGTTCTTC
d_gene: NA; v_gene: TRBV11-2; j_gene: TRBJ1-1; abundance: NA; CDR3aa: CASSPSDTGNTEAFF; CDR3nt: TGTGCCAGCAGCCCGTCGGACACGGGCAACACTGAAGCTTTCTTT
d_gene: NA; v_gene: TRBV4-2; j_gene: TRBJ2-2; abundance: NA; CDR3aa: CASSQEGPNTGELFF; CDR3nt: TGTGCCAGCAGCCAAGAGGGGCCTAACACCGGGGAGCTGTTTTTT
d_gene: TRBD1; v_gene: TRBV27; j_gene: TRBJ1-5; abundance: NA; CDR3aa: CASSPGTGLNQPQHF; CDR3nt: TGTGCCAGCAGTCCCGGGACAGGGTTAAATCAGCCCCAGCATTTT
d_gene: TRBD2; v_gene: TRBV7-2; j_gene: TRBJ2-1; abundance: NA; CDR3aa: CASSPQAGGPYNEQFF; CDR3nt: TGTGCCAGCAGCCCCCAAGCGGGAGGACCCTACAATGAGCAGTTCTTC
d_gene: NA; v_gene: TRBV28; j_gene: TRBJ1-2; abundance: NA; CDR3aa: CASTREGYGYTF; CDR3nt: TGTGCCAGCACCAGAGAGGGCTATGGCTACACCTTC
d_gene: NA; v_gene: TRBV28; j_gene: TRBJ1-5; abundance: NA; CDR3aa: CASSSGAGGVIPQHF; CDR3nt: TGTGCCAGCAGTTCGGGGGCGGGAGGGGTCATCCCCCAGCATTTT
d_gene: TRBD1; v_gene: TRBV4-2; j_gene: TRBJ1-2; abundance: once; CDR3aa: CASSQEGRTGGGGYTF; CDR3nt: TGTGCCAGCAGCCAAGAAGGGAGGACAGGGGGCGGTGGCTACACCTTC
d_gene: NA; v_gene: TRBV19; j_gene: TRBJ1-5; abundance: few; CDR3aa: CASSIEQISNQPQHF; CDR3nt: TGTGCCAGTAGTATAGAACAAATTAGCAATCAGCCCCAGCATTTT
d_gene: NA; v_gene: TRBV30; j_gene: TRBJ1-4; abundance: NA; CDR3aa: CAWSVGAGAEEKLFF; CDR3nt: TGTGCCTGGAGTGTTGGAGCAGGGGCTGAGGAAAAACTGTTTTTT
d_gene: NA; v_gene: TRBV29-1; j_gene: TRBJ1-1; abundance: NA; CDR3aa: CSVEKPGENTEAFF; CDR3nt: TGCAGCGTTGAAAAACCAGGCGAAAACACTGAAGCTTTCTTT
d_gene: NA; v_gene: TRBV19; j_gene: TRBJ1-5; abundance: NA; CDR3aa: CASMGRGQPQHF; CDR3nt: TGTGCCAGTATGGGCAGGGGCCAGCCCCAGCATTTT
d_gene: NA; v_gene: TRBV7-3; j_gene: TRBJ2-1; abundance: NA; CDR3aa: CASSLGGGEQFF; CDR3nt: TGTGCCAGCAGCTTAGGGGGCGGTGAGCAGTTCTTC
d_gene: NA; v_gene: TRBV9; j_gene: TRBJ2-3; abundance: NA; CDR3aa: CASSVDGSTDTQYF; CDR3nt: TGTGCCAGCAGCGTAGATGGCAGCACAGATACGCAGTATTTT
d_gene: NA; v_gene: TRBV27; j_gene: TRBJ2-7; abundance: NA; CDR3aa: CASSFGGEQYF; CDR3nt: TGTGCCAGCAGTTTTGGGGGGGAGCAGTACTTC
d_gene: TRBD1; v_gene: TRBV7-3; j_gene: TRBJ1-2; abundance: NA; CDR3aa: CASSYGQGDGYTF; CDR3nt: TGTGCCAGCAGCTATGGACAGGGGGATGGCTACACCTTC
d_gene: NA; v_gene: TRBV16; j_gene: TRBJ1-1; abundance: NA; CDR3aa: CASSPGGVYTEAFF; CDR3nt: TGTGCCAGCAGTCCGGGGGGGGTATACACTGAAGCTTTCTTT
d_gene: NA; v_gene: TRBV4-3; j_gene: TRBJ2-1; abundance: once; CDR3aa: CASSQDRPLVSGEQFF; CDR3nt: TGCGCCAGCAGCCAAGATCGCCCACTCGTTTCGGGGGAGCAGTTCTTC
d_gene: NA; v_gene: TRBV29-1; j_gene: TRBJ2-7; abundance: NA; CDR3aa: CSVEVLREDSSYEQYF; CDR3nt: TGCAGCGTTGAAGTCCTCAGGGAGGATAGCTCCTACGAGCAGTACTTC
d_gene: TRBD1; v_gene: TRBV4-3; j_gene: TRBJ1-3; abundance: NA; CDR3aa: CASSHRDRGGNTIYF; CDR3nt: TGCGCCAGCAGCCATAGGGACAGGGGAGGAAACACCATATATTTT
d_gene: NA; v_gene: TRBV2; j_gene: TRBJ2-5; abundance: NA; CDR3aa: CAIFAGGLYF; CDR3nt: TGTGCCATTTTCGCCGGGGGATTGTACTTC
d_gene: NA; v_gene: TRBV10-2; j_gene: TRBJ1-1; abundance: NA; CDR3aa: CASPDSPKAFF; CDR3nt: TGCGCCAGCCCCGACAGCCCAAAAGCTTTCTTT
d_gene: TRBD2; v_gene: TRBV6-5; j_gene: TRBJ2-3; abundance: once; CDR3aa: CASSSGLAGADTQYF; CDR3nt: TGTGCCAGCAGTTCAGGACTAGCGGGGGCAGATACGCAGTATTTT
d_gene: NA; v_gene: TRBV5-1; j_gene: TRBJ2-3; abundance: NA; CDR3aa: CASSSEGGQDTQYF; CDR3nt: TGCGCCAGCAGCTCTGAGGGGGGGCAAGATACGCAGTATTTT
d_gene: NA; v_gene: TRBV29-1; j_gene: TRBJ2-2; abundance: NA; CDR3aa: CSVAGPGELFF; CDR3nt: TGCAGCGTGGCAGGGCCCGGGGAGCTGTTTTTT
d_gene: NA; v_gene: TRBV27; j_gene: TRBJ2-7; abundance: NA; CDR3aa: CASSLSGSTYEQYF; CDR3nt: TGTGCCAGCAGTTTATCCGGTTCTACCTACGAGCAGTACTTC
d_gene: NA; v_gene: TRBV6-5; j_gene: TRBJ2-7; abundance: NA; CDR3aa: CASSYSMWVPGDEQYF; CDR3nt: TGTGCCAGCAGTTACTCGATGTGGGTTCCCGGGGACGAGCAGTACTTC
d_gene: NA; v_gene: TRBV27; j_gene: TRBJ2-7; abundance: NA; CDR3aa: CASSSPGSSYEQYF; CDR3nt: TGTGCCAGCAGTAGTCCGGGGAGCTCCTACGAGCAGTACTTC
d_gene: TRBD1; v_gene: TRBV7-3; j_gene: TRBJ2-3; abundance: NA; CDR3aa: CASSPDRGDSTDTQYF; CDR3nt: TGTGCCAGCAGCCCCGACAGGGGGGATAGCACAGATACGCAGTATTTT
d_gene: TRBD1; v_gene: TRBV28; j_gene: TRBJ1-1; abundance: NA; CDR3aa: CASRYRGLNTEAFF; CDR3nt: TGTGCCAGCAGGTACAGGGGGCTGAACACTGAAGCTTTCTTT
d_gene: TRBD2; v_gene: TRBV7-9; j_gene: TRBJ2-7; abundance: NA; CDR3aa: CASSLGRPSGGASEQYF; CDR3nt: TGTGCCAGCAGTTTAGGGCGGCCTAGCGGGGGGGCTTCCGAGCAGTACTTC
d_gene: NA; v_gene: TRBV29-1; j_gene: TRBJ1-2; abundance: NA; CDR3aa: CSVSGRNYGYTF; CDR3nt: TGCAGCGTTTCAGGGAGGAACTATGGCTACACCTTC
d_gene: NA; v_gene: TRBV29-1; j_gene: TRBJ1-2; abundance: once; CDR3aa: CSVESRGGYTF; CDR3nt: TGCAGCGTTGAGAGTAGGGGGGGCTACACCTTC